Following are 9 T cell receptor beta chains from one sample sequenced in a study of T cell changes during pregnancy in multiple sclerosis. Assay: immunoSEQ multiplex PCR; the TCRdb copy retains only in-frame clones and omits some. The table includes 45,000 or so clones, 90% to 97% detected once. The sample in question was peripheral blood, obtained in the second trimester of pregnancy. The receptors were gathered from a female donor with multiple sclerosis, enrolled in a pregnancy study.

V and J are TRBV2 and TRBJ2-1; 7 positions agree with TRBD2. CDR3 length equals 15 residues. With V trimmed by 4 bases and J by 4 bases, 7 bases remained unmatched. Germline loops: CDR1 SNHLY, CDR2 FYNNEI. The CDR3 nucleotides are TGTGCCAGCAGTGGGTACGGGGGGATTTACAATGAGCAGTTCTTC. The encoded protein is CASSGYGGIYNEQFF. The full variable domain, completed using reference TRBV2 and TRBJ2-1, is EPEVTQTPSHQVTQMGQEVILRCVPISNHLYFYWYRQILGQKVEFLVSFYNNEISEKSEIFDDQFSVERPDGSNFTLKIRSTKLEDSAMYFCASSGYGGIYNEQFFGPGTRLTVL.

In this sample, this clone turned up once. The rearrangement joins TRBV5-1 to TRBJ1-1; D is unclear. The CDR3 totals 13 residues. The germline V and J ends were trimmed by 3 bases and 5 bases, with 11 bases remaining between them. Germline lookup yields CDR1 SGHRS and CDR2 YFSETQ. The DNA of the CDR3 is TGCGCCAGCAGCTCCGGGTTTCTTACTGAAGCTTTCTTT. It specifies CASSSGFLTEAFF.

The chain is built from TRBV11-1 and TRBJ2-7; TRBD1 agrees at 8 bases. The CDR3 loop spans 16 amino acids. Germline CDR1 and CDR2: SGHAT and FQDESV (reference sequence). V dropped 4 bases and J dropped 4; count of bases not matched to a gene: 12. The CDR3, as DNA: TGTGCCAGCAGCTCGGGCCGGGACAGGAAACCATACGAGCAGTACTTC. As protein: CASSSGRDRKPYEQYF.

The CDR3 loop is CASSLGQGVHYNEQFF. CDR3 DNA: TGTGCCAGCAGCTTGGGACAGGGGGTACACTACAATGAGCAGTTCTTC. The chain joins TRBV5-4 to TRBJ2-1; 9 nucleotides match TRBD1. The germline V gene encodes CDR1 SGHNT and CDR2 YYREEE (reference sequence). Trimming removed 0 bases from V and 3 bases from J; junction bases left unmatched: 4. This CDR3 is 16 amino acids long.

This clone has more than one count but fewer than ten. This chain uses TRBV4-1 with TRBJ2-3; D is unclear. This CDR3 is 16 amino acids long. Germline V gene data show CDR1 as MGHRA and CDR2 as YSYEKL. Trimming stripped 1 base from V and 2 bases from J, with 13 bases between. The CDR3 region has the DNA TGCGCCAGCAGCCAAGTCGATCTAGTCGCCACAGATACGCAGTATTTT. It codes for CASSQVDLVATDTQYF.

The rearrangement joins TRBV28 to TRBJ2-7; 12 bases match TRBD2. Germline-derived CDR1 and CDR2 are MDHEN and SYDVKM. CDR3 length: 16 amino acids. The V segment lost 4 bases and the J segment 9 bases; nucleotides outside the gene matches: 13. CDR3 DNA sequence: TGTGCCAGCAGTTCACCGGGACTAGCGGGCCGAGGGGGGCAGTACTTC. Residues: CASSSPGLAGRGGQYF.

V gene TRBV5-8 combines with J gene TRBJ1-1, with D unresolved. The germline gives CDR1 SGHTS, CDR2 YDEGEE. The CDR3 contains 14 residues. V lost 3 bases to trimming and J lost 4 bases, with 13 bases between them. The CDR3 here is CASSSMIRGTEAFF. The CDR3 coding sequence is TGTGCCAGCAGCTCGATGATCCGCGGCACTGAAGCTTTCTTT. The full variable domain, with the rest looked up from reference TRBV5-8 and TRBJ1-1, is EAGVTQSPTHLIKTRGQQATLRCSPISGHTSVYWYQQALGLGLQFLLWYDEGEERNRGNFPPRFSGRQFPNYSSELNVNALELEDSALYLCASSSMIRGTEAFFGQGTRLTVV.

The CDR3 DNA sequence: TGTGCCAGCAGCCAGGGAACCGGGACAGGGGGCGCAGATACGCAGTATTTT. Protein product: CASSQGTGTGGADTQYF. The chain has TRBV14 and TRBJ2-3; TRBD1 aligns across 12 bases. V lost 3 bases, J lost 4 bases, and 8 bases stayed unmatched. Germline CDR1 is SGHDN and CDR2 is FVKESK. This CDR3 region has 17 residues.

This clone was counted once. The rearrangement joins TRBV28 to TRBJ1-1; 9 bases match TRBD1. Germline loops: CDR1 MDHEN, CDR2 SYDVKM. The CDR3 spans 16 residues. J was trimmed by 0 bases and V by 8 bases; bases with no gene match: 10. The CDR3, as DNA: TGTGCCAGCGTCAGCGCCGGGACAGGGATGAACACTGAAGCTTTCTTT. It is translated as CASVSAGTGMNTEAFF.